This TCR beta chain emerged from a study of OX40 agonist ivuxolimab in advanced cancers. On the study more broadly: Among those enrolled, mean age was around 55 years (range about 23 to 80) and 70% to 85% were male. Previous treatment with anti-PD-1, anti-PD-L1 or anti-CTLA-4 therapy was allowed; more than 35% had received some. Study-level findings and limits: At doses 0.1 to 3.0 mg/kg, CD4+ and CD8+ clones expanded. The average count of expanded clones was higher among CD8+ T cells than among CD4+.

TCRdb's copy holds only in-frame clones and misses some; the assay was immunoSEQ multiplex PCR. The repertoire consists of approximately 45,000 clones, with approximately 86% occurring once and the leading ten covering more than 12%. Notes on this clone: Its antigen is undetermined.

The CDR3 contains 17 residues. The V end was cut by 0 bases, the J end by 4 bases, with 17 bases between. Looked up from germline, CDR1 is SGDLS and CDR2 is YYNGEE. The specimen was CD4+ or CD8+ T cells sorted from blood, collected in a trial of the OX40 agonist ivuxolimab. This chain links TRBV9 with TRBJ2-1, with D perhaps matching TRBD1 or TRBD2 (6 bases each). The receptor was derived from an adult with an advanced solid tumor such as melanoma, head and neck, liver or kidney cancer. The CDR3 coding sequence is TGTGCCAGCAGCGTAGAGGGGGGTGGACTAACTTACAATGAGCAGTTCTTC. Protein product: CASSVEGGGLTYNEQFF.